The 32 T cell receptor beta chains below all came from one sample that was sequenced in a study of T-cell reconstitution after alpha-beta-depleted transplantation in children. A TCRbeta library incorporating unique molecular identifiers was prepared. TCRdb reanalysed the PCR reads using MiXCR and keeps one entry per CDR3 protein. The repertoire holds over 100,000 distinct CDR3 sequences, with under 13% as singletons. Specimen: PBMCs, collected before TCRalphabeta/CD19-depleted stem cell transplant. Source of these receptors: a boy between 2 and 10 years old with acute lymphoblastic leukemia, due to receive a stem cell transplant.

The sample holds a few counts of this clonotype. V and J are TRBV5-1 and TRBJ2-7, with 11 nucleotides matching TRBD2. V dropped 3 bases and J dropped 1; count of bases not matched to a gene: 6. The CDR3 is made up of 16 amino acids. In germline, CDR1 is SGHRS, CDR2 YFSETQ. This CDR3 is CASSYGLAGGSYEQYF. The CDR3 DNA reads as TGCGCCAGCAGCTATGGATTAGCGGGAGGGTCCTACGAGCAGTACTTC. Full variable domain (missing parts from reference TRBV5-1 and TRBJ2-7): KAGVTQTPRYLIKTRGQQVTLSCSPISGHRSVSWYQQTPGQGLQFLFEYFSETQRNKGNFPGRFSGRQFSNSRSEMNVSTLELGDSALYLCASSYGLAGGSYEQYFGPGTRLTVT.

The chain couples TRBV3-1 to TRBJ2-2; 8 bases align to TRBD1. The ends lost 2 bases at V and 6 bases at J; junction bases unmatched: 2. Germline assignment: CDR1 LGHDT and CDR2 YNNKEL (reference sequence). The CDR3 totals 14 residues. The CDR3 nucleotides read TGTGCCAGCAGCCAAAACAGGGGGGCCGGGGAGCTGTTTTTT. Translating it yields CASSQNRGAGELFF.

This clonotype occurred many times. The V and J genes are TRBV6-1 and TRBJ1-5; a possible D gene is TRBD1 (6 bases). V was trimmed by 2 bases and J by 0 bases, leaving 23 bases between them. CDR3 length: 20 residues. Germline-derived CDR1 and CDR2 are MNHNS and SASEGT. CDR3 nucleotide sequence: TGTGCCAGCAGTGAACCCTCCGGGCAGGGGATACGATATAGCAATCAGCCCCAGCATTTT. Its translation is CASSEPSGQGIRYSNQPQHF.

The V and J genes are TRBV6-1 and TRBJ1-1, with D perhaps matching TRBD1 (5 bases). Germline V gene sequence: CDR1 MNHNS, CDR2 SASEGT. The CDR3 runs 15 residues. V dropped 6 bases and J dropped 1 base, with 15 bases sitting between them. The CDR3 DNA reads TGTGCCAGCAGCCCAGGGCCCTCGGGGAACACTGAAGCTTTCTTT. Protein: CASSPGPSGNTEAFF.

This clonotype was seen a few times. This chain connects TRBV25-1 to TRBJ2-5, with TRBD2 matching over 9 bases. Losses at the gene ends were 3 bases for V and 0 bases for J; bases not matched to a gene: 14. The CDR3 length is 19 residues. Germline assignment: CDR1 MGHDK and CDR2 SYGVNS. CDR3 in amino acids: CASSDFPIRLADYQETQYF. Written as DNA, the CDR3 is TGTGCCAGCAGTGATTTCCCCATCAGACTAGCGGACTACCAAGAGACCCAGTACTTC. Full variable domain (remainder filled in from reference TRBV25-1 and TRBJ2-5): EADIYQTPRYLVIGTGKKITLECSQTMGHDKMYWYQQDPGMELHLIHYSYGVNSTEKGDLSSESTVSRIRTEHFPLTLESARPSHTSQYLCASSDFPIRLADYQETQYFGPGTRLLVL.

This clonotype turned up a few times. This rearrangement joins TRBV28 to TRBJ1-3; D is undetermined. V lost 5 bases to trimming and J lost 1 base, with 12 bases between them. Germline values: CDR1 MDHEN, CDR2 SYDVKM. CDR3 length equals 15 residues. CDR3 residues: CASSPQSASGNTIYF. The CDR3, as DNA: TGTGCCAGCAGTCCTCAGTCCGCTTCTGGAAACACCATATATTTT.

This clonotype has more than one count but fewer than ten. The chain has TRBV5-5 and TRBJ1-2; TRBD1 matches 9 bases. Germline V gene data show CDR1 as SGHKS and CDR2 as YYEKEE (reference sequence). The CDR3 length is 14 residues. V gave up 2 bases and J gave up 7 bases; unmatched junction bases: 6. The CDR3 nucleotides read TGTGCCAGCAGCTTTATCGGGACAGGGTCTGGCTACACCTTC. Translation gives CASSFIGTGSGYTF.

This clonotype was seen repeatedly, ten times or more. The chain has TRBV12-3 or TRBV12-4 and TRBJ1-1; D is unclear. V was clipped by 1 base and J by 6 bases, with 9 bases between them. The CDR3 sequence is 13 residues long. The CDR3 spells CASSLVAGAEAFF. Written as DNA, the CDR3 is TGTGCCAGCAGTTTAGTGGCCGGGGCTGAAGCTTTCTTT.

This clonotype was counted a single time. A junction end diverges from the germline sequence, so it may reflect a read error. V and J are TRBV19 and TRBJ2-5; D is unclear. Per the germline V gene, CDR1 is LNHDA and CDR2 is SQIVND (reference sequence). The CDR3 has 13 amino acids. CDR3 protein: CVSSITVQETQYF. As DNA, the CDR3 is TGTGTCAGTAGTATTACGGTCCAAGAGACCCAGTACTTC.

This clonotype was picked up a small number of times. V is TRBV5-6 and J is TRBJ1-5, with 7 bases aligning to TRBD1. This CDR3 has 17 amino acids. CDR1 and CDR2 from the germline V gene are SGHDT and YYEEEE. After removal of 2 bases from V and 0 bases from J, the junction contained 8 bases not matched to a gene. The CDR3: CASSLWGTDYSNQPQHF. The CDR3 nucleotides are TGTGCCAGCAGCTTATGGGGGACAGATTATAGCAATCAGCCCCAGCATTTT. Full variable domain (remainder filled in from reference TRBV5-6 and TRBJ1-5): DAGVTQSPTHLIKTRGQQVTLRCSPKSGHDTVSWYQQALGQGPQFIFQYYEEEERQRGNFPDRFSGHQFPNYSSELNVNALLLGDSALYLCASSLWGTDYSNQPQHFGDGTRLSIL.

This clonotype was picked up a small number of times. The V call is TRBV20-1, the J call TRBJ2-3; tentatively, D is TRBD2 (6 bases). Germline assignment: CDR1 DFQATT and CDR2 SNEGSKA (reference sequence). The CDR3 consists of 16 residues. Between the trimmed V and J ends, which lost 1 base and 3 bases, there was a span of 17 bases. CDR3 sequence reads: CSARVKLASRTDTQYF. In nucleotides, the CDR3 is TGCAGTGCTAGAGTTAAACTAGCCTCCCGAACAGATACGCAGTATTTT.

This clonotype was seen a few times. This chain uses TRBV30 with TRBJ1-2, with TRBD1 as a possible D gene (6 bases). Germline CDR1 is GTSNPN and CDR2 is SVGIG (reference sequence). CDR3 size: 12 residues. V was trimmed by 8 bases and J by 4 bases, leaving 14 bases between them. In DNA, the CDR3 is TGTGCCGGACCGACAGGCTCCTATGGCTACACCTTC. It yields the protein CAGPTGSYGYTF.

Notes on this clonotype: One base away lies a much larger clone, so this may be a sequencing read error. V is TRBV11-2 and J is TRBJ2-3; D remains ambiguous. The CDR3 is 11 residues long. V was cut by 2 bases and J by 4 bases, with 1 base left in between. Germline CDR1 and CDR2: SGHAT and FQNNGV. The CDR3, as DNA: TGTGCCAGCAGCTTACCAGATACGCAGTATTTT. Its protein product is CASSLPDTQYF. Full variable domain (remainder filled in from reference TRBV11-2 and TRBJ2-3): EAGVAQSPRYKIIEKRQSVAFWCNPISGHATLYWYQQILGQGPKLLIQFQNNGVVDDSQLPKDRFSAERLKGVDSTLKIQPAKLEDSAVYLCASSLPDTQYFGPGTRLTVL.

This sequence joins TRBV10-2 and TRBJ1-5; D not resolved. Trimming took 3 bases from V and 4 from J, leaving 13 bases between them. Germline CDR1 is WSHSY and CDR2 is SAAADI. CDR3 length equals 15 residues. CDR3 DNA sequence: TGCGCCAGCAGTGACTTTGCTACGGAGAATCAGCCCCAGCATTTT. Protein sequence: CASSDFATENQPQHF.

The count of this clonotype is one. J is TRBJ2-5 and V is TRBV11-1, with 9 bases identical to TRBD1. The CDR3 has 19 amino acids. V shed 5 bases and J 5 bases; nucleotides not matched to a gene: 21. Germline loops: CDR1 SGHAT, CDR2 FQDESV (reference sequence). As DNA, the CDR3 is TGTGCCAGCAGCCCTCCCACCGGGACAGGGCTGGGGAGTAGGGAGACCCAGTACTTC. Its translation: CASSPPTGTGLGSRETQYF.

V is TRBV12-3 or TRBV12-4 and J is TRBJ2-1; 10 bases fit TRBD2. V shed 7 bases, J shed 7 bases, and the junction held 7 bases outside the gene matches. The CDR3 loop spans 14 amino acids. The CDR3 DNA is TGTGCCAGCAACCCTAGCGGGAGTTTTAATGAGCAGTTCTTC. Translation: CASNPSGSFNEQFF.

This clonotype was seen a handful of times. V is TRBV7-9 and J is TRBJ2-2; 10 bases are shared with TRBD2. V lost 0 bases to trimming and J lost 6 bases; unmatched junction nucleotides: 1. In germline, CDR1 is SEHNR, CDR2 FQNEAQ (reference sequence). The CDR3 has 15 residues. The CDR3 loop reads CASSLALAGAGELFF. CDR3 DNA sequence: TGTGCCAGCAGCTTAGCGCTAGCGGGAGCCGGGGAGCTGTTTTTT.

This clonotype occurred a few times. The chain combines TRBV5-4 with TRBJ2-1, with D possibly TRBD2 on 6 matching bases. Trimming stripped 6 bases from V and 5 bases from J, with 18 bases between. This CDR3 is built from 15 residues. Germline V gene sequence: CDR1 SGHNT, CDR2 YYREEE (reference sequence). The DNA for the CDR3 is TGTGCCAGCAACCCCGACCTCCCGGGGGACAATGAGCAGTTCTTC. Amino acid sequence: CASNPDLPGDNEQFF.

CDR3 loop: CSARISSGALYNEQFF. The CDR3 region has the DNA TGCAGTGCTAGAATTTCTAGCGGGGCCCTCTACAATGAGCAGTTCTTC. The V and J genes are TRBV20-1 and TRBJ2-1, with 9 bases identical to TRBD2. CDR1 DFQATT and CDR2 SNEGSKA come from the germline V gene (reference sequence). Trimming removed 2 bases from V and 3 bases from J; junction bases left unmatched: 8. CDR3 length: 16 amino acids.

The chain couples TRBV30 to TRBJ2-7, with D unclear. CDR3 size: 13 residues. The germline CDR1 and CDR2 sequences are GTSNPN and SVGIG (reference sequence). V was trimmed by 0 bases and J by 2 bases, leaving 8 bases between them. The CDR3 region has the DNA TGTGCCTGGAGTGTACGACGGCCCTACGAGCAGTACTTC. This encodes CAWSVRRPYEQYF.

This clonotype has ten or more counts. This chain joins TRBV5-6 and TRBJ2-7; D is uncertain. Germline CDR1 is SGHDT and CDR2 is YYEEEE. V was clipped by 4 bases and J by 5 bases, with 10 bases between them. This CDR3 contains 12 residues. The CDR3 here is CASSLRTNEQYF. CDR3 nucleotide sequence: TGTGCCAGCAGCCTTAGAACTAACGAGCAGTACTTC.

This sequence joins TRBV21-1 and TRBJ2-6. TRBV21-1 is a documented pseudogene. The CDR3 spans 16 residues. CDR3 coding DNA: TGTGCCAGCAGCAAAGCTTGCCCGTCTGGGGCCAACGTCCTGACTTTC. As protein: CASSKACPSGANVLTF.

The chain uses TRBV28 and TRBJ2-7, with TRBD1 as a possible D gene (6 bases). The length of the CDR3 is 14 residues. Germline loops: CDR1 MDHEN, CDR2 SYDVKM. The V and J ends lost 5 bases and 3 bases respectively, with 14 bases between them. The CDR3, as DNA: TGTGCCAGCAGTCCTTTTGGACAGTTCTACGAGCAGTACTTC. Translation: CASSPFGQFYEQYF. The whole variable domain, remainder taken from reference TRBV28 and TRBJ2-7, is DVKVTQSSRYLVKRTGEKVFLECVQDMDHENMFWYRQDPGLGLRLIYFSYDVKMKEKGDIPEGYSVSREKKERFSLILESASTNQTSMYLCASSPFGQFYEQYFGPGTRLTVT.

This CDR3 reads CASTSGSSYNEQFF. The CDR3 bases are TGTGCCAGCACTAGCGGGAGCTCCTACAATGAGCAGTTCTTC. V usage is TRBV6-5 and J usage is TRBJ2-1; 10 bases are a match to TRBD2. CDR1 and CDR2 (germline): MNHEY, SVGAGI. The CDR3 runs 14 residues. The V gene end was trimmed by 7 bases and the J gene end by 0 bases; junction bases not matched to a gene: 0.

V gene TRBV7-2 combines with J gene TRBJ1-1; D is uncertain. From germline, CDR1 is SGHTA and CDR2 FQGNSA. V was cut by 4 bases and J by 2 bases, with 11 bases left in between. This CDR3 has 14 amino acids. The CDR3 bases are TGTGCCAGCAGCTCCAAACCTCTCAACACTGAAGCTTTCTTT. Its protein product is CASSSKPLNTEAFF.

Ten or more counts support this clonotype. The J gene is TRBJ2-3, the V gene TRBV2; TRBD2 matches at 12 bases. The CDR3 sequence is 17 residues long. The germline V gene encodes CDR1 SNHLY and CDR2 FYNNEI. V dropped 0 bases and J dropped 7; count of bases not matched to a gene: 8. CDR3 region: CASSEADGLAGSNTQYF. In DNA, the CDR3 is TGTGCCAGCAGTGAAGCGGACGGACTAGCGGGATCGAATACGCAGTATTTT.

This clonotype was counted many times. The rearrangement uses TRBV20-1 and TRBJ2-1; the D is unclear. The germline CDR1 and CDR2 sequences are DFQATT and SNEGSKA (reference sequence). The V and J ends lost 6 bases and 7 bases respectively, with 16 bases between them. CDR3 size: 13 residues. The CDR3 sequence is CSAPTSPGNEQFF. Written as DNA, the CDR3 is TGCAGTGCCCCCACCAGTCCTGGTAATGAGCAGTTCTTC.

The sample holds many counts of this clonotype. The rearrangement uses TRBV6-5 and TRBJ1-1; TRBD1 agrees at 7 bases. This CDR3 spans 13 amino acids. V trimming: 4 bases; J trimming: 11 bases; junction bases outside the gene matches: 10. Per germline, CDR1 MNHEY and CDR2 SVGAGI. The CDR3 sequence is CASSSFDRASAFF. The CDR3 DNA reads as TGTGCCAGCAGTTCCTTCGACAGGGCTTCGGCTTTCTTT.

This clonotype was found a few times. Here the CDR3 reads CASSFYKYSNQPQHF. CDR3 DNA: TGTGCCAGCAGTTTCTACAAGTATAGCAATCAGCCCCAGCATTTT. This chain joins TRBV28 and TRBJ1-5; D not certain. The CDR3 totals 15 residues. V lost 3 bases, J lost 0 bases, and 9 bases lay in between. CDR1 is MDHEN, CDR2 SYDVKM, per germline.

The chain is built from TRBV28 and TRBJ2-1; D is perhaps TRBD2 (6 bases). The germline gives CDR1 MDHEN, CDR2 SYDVKM. The V gene lost 5 bases and the J gene lost 3 bases, with 17 bases spanning the gap. CDR3 size: 16 residues. The CDR3 sequence is CASSPQTSPYYNEQFF. The CDR3 coding sequence is TGTGCCAGCAGTCCTCAAACTAGCCCCTACTACAATGAGCAGTTCTTC. The whole variable domain, filled in from reference TRBV28 and TRBJ2-1, reads DVKVTQSSRYLVKRTGEKVFLECVQDMDHENMFWYRQDPGLGLRLIYFSYDVKMKEKGDIPEGYSVSREKKERFSLILESASTNQTSMYLCASSPQTSPYYNEQFFGPGTRLTVL.

The CDR3 nucleotides are TGTGCCAGCAGTAGGCTACACCTGGGACTAGCGAAAGTGGGGGAGCTGTTTTTT. This sequence encodes CASSRLHLGLAKVGELFF. The V call is TRBV6-1, the J call TRBJ2-2; the match to TRBD2 covers 10 bases. V was clipped by 5 bases and J by 8 bases; unmatched bases: 17. The CDR3 runs 18 residues. The V gene's germline CDR1 is MNHNS and CDR2 SASEGT.

J is TRBJ1-1 and V is TRBV2, with D maybe TRBD1 (5 bases). CDR1 and CDR2 from the germline V gene are SNHLY and FYNNEI. Trimming left V 4 bases short and J 4 bases short, with 13 bases between. The CDR3 runs 14 residues. The DNA of the CDR3 is TGTGCCAGCAGTGTTTCAGGGAGAGCCACTGAAGCTTTCTTT. This gives the protein CASSVSGRATEAFF.